The clone carrying this TCR beta chain was picked up many times. Its specificity is not known. This specimen comes from a study of T-cell reconstitution after alpha-beta-depleted transplantation in children. TCRbeta library preparation incorporated unique molecular identifiers. One entry per CDR3 protein, called by TCRdb with MiXCR from the PCR reads. Of just under 150,000 distinct CDR3 sequences listed, roughly 9% are singletons. V lost 5 bases and J 14 bases, leaving 19 bases between the germline ends. This CDR3 spans 14 amino acids. Study-wide findings and caveats: Roughly two months post-transplant, alpha-beta T cells reportedly originated from several hundred graft clones that had expanded. After transplant, high TCRbeta diversity at day 60 in some patients arose from surviving recipient T cells and thymic progenitors.

This chain joins TRBV12-3 or TRBV12-4 and TRBJ1-6; tentatively, D is TRBD1 (5 bases). The TCR originated in a female patient aged 2-15 years who had a stem cell transplant for congenital amegakaryocytic thrombocytopenia, so the T cells may come from the graft donor. This specimen was PBMCs, mostly from graft donor cells, taken 180 days after TCRalphabeta/CD19-depleted stem cell transplant. CDR3 region: CASSRPGLQGALHF. CDR3 coding DNA: TGTGCCAGCAGTCGCCCGGGACTGCAAGGGGCCCTCCACTTT.